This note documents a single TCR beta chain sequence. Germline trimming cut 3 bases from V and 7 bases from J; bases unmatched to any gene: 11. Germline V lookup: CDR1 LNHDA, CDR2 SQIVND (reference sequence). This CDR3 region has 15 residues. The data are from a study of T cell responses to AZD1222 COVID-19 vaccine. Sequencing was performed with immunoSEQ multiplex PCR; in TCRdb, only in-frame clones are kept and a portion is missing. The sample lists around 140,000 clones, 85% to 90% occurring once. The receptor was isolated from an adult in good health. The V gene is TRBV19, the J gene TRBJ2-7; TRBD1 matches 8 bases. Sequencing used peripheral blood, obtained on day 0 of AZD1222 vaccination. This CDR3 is CASSILDRASGEQYF. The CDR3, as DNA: TGTGCCAGTAGTATTCTGGACAGGGCATCTGGGGAGCAGTACTTC.